These 20 T cell receptor beta chains were sequenced from one sample in a study of blood T cell repertoires in COVID-19 (dated by TCRdb to 2020 to 2022). Library method: the immunoSEQ multiplex PCR assay. The table comes from immuneACCESS by way of TCRdb, which keeps in-frame sequences with V and J called. Part of the clones is missing from these tables; in studies checked, under half for an unresolved V gene and the rest for unknown reasons. Here the sample has 160,000 or so clones; roughly 80% occur a single time. The biggest ten clones account for approximately 3.6% of the sample. Material for sequencing was PBMCs or T cells enriched from blood (not recorded which). All receptors derive from a woman aged 60 to 75 who had recovered from COVID-19.

The V call is TRBV14, the J call TRBJ1-2; D is possibly TRBD1 (5 bases). The CDR3 totals 15 residues. Per the germline V gene, CDR1 is SGHDN and CDR2 is FVKESK. Trimming took off 4 bases at V and 2 bases at J, with 14 bases between the two ends. CDR3 loop: CASSRGQGLNYGYTF. Here the CDR3 DNA reads TGTGCCAGCAGCCGCGGGCAGGGACTGAACTATGGCTACACCTTC.

The rearrangement uses TRBV15 and TRBJ1-2; D possibly corresponds to TRBD1 (5 bases). The V gene's germline CDR1 is LNHNV and CDR2 YYDKDF (reference sequence). This CDR3 spans 15 amino acids. V dropped 0 bases and J dropped 8 bases, with 16 bases sitting between them. The CDR3 DNA reads TGTGCCACCAGCAGAGATGCTGTATTCGGGGGAGGCTACACCTTC. Translation: CATSRDAVFGGGYTF.

The V call is TRBV7-2, the J call TRBJ1-6; TRBD1 is a possible D gene (6 bases). V lost 4 bases and J 8 bases, leaving 15 bases between the germline ends. The CDR3 has 15 amino acids. Germline V lookup: CDR1 SGHTA, CDR2 FQGNSA. In nucleotides, the CDR3 is TGTGCCAGCAGCTGGACTGGGACATCCGATTCACCCCTCCACTTT. It encodes CASSWTGTSDSPLHF. The full variable domain, with the rest looked up from reference TRBV7-2 and TRBJ1-6, is GAGVSQSPSNKVTEKGKDVELRCDPISGHTALYWYRQSLGQGLEFLIYFQGNSAPDKSGLPSDRFSAERTGGSVSTLTIQRTQQEDSAVYLCASSWTGTSDSPLHFGNGTRLTVT.

The chain employs TRBV3-1 (or the pseudogene TRBV3-2) and TRBJ2-3; TRBD2 is a possible D gene (6 bases). The V and J ends lost 3 bases and 1 base respectively, with 14 bases between them. The CDR3 totals 16 residues. Germline V lookup: CDR1 LGHDT, CDR2 YNNKEL (reference sequence). This CDR3 is CASSHYQQRGTDTQYF. For the CDR3, the DNA is TGTGCCAGCAGCCACTACCAACAGCGGGGCACAGATACGCAGTATTTT.

The rearrangement links TRBV5-1 to TRBJ1-1, with D unresolved. Trimming left V 3 bases short and J 0 bases short, with 9 bases between. CDR1 and CDR2 from the germline V gene are SGHRS and YFSETQ. This CDR3 contains 14 residues. This chain's CDR3 is CASSSASVNTEAFF. As DNA, the CDR3 is TGCGCCAGCAGCTCCGCGTCGGTGAACACTGAAGCTTTCTTT.

CDR3 sequence: CAWHPGTGRHEQYF. Here the CDR3 DNA reads TGTGCCTGGCATCCCGGGACAGGGCGGCACGAGCAGTACTTC. The V and J genes are TRBV30 and TRBJ2-7; 9 nucleotides align to TRBD1. Trimming removed 5 bases from V and 5 bases from J; junction bases left unmatched: 10. The CDR3 extends over 14 amino acids. Germline loops: CDR1 GTSNPN, CDR2 SVGIG (reference sequence).

The J gene is TRBJ1-2, the V gene TRBV27, with D possibly being TRBD1 (5 bases). Germline CDR1 is MNHEY and CDR2 is SMNVEV (reference sequence). The CDR3 totals 14 residues. V was clipped by 4 bases and J by 6 bases, with 15 bases between them. Here the CDR3 DNA reads TGTGCCAGCAGTTCTAACCAGGGAAGGGATGGCTACACCTTC. It encodes CASSSNQGRDGYTF.

This rearrangement joins TRBV12-5 to TRBJ1-2, with 8 nucleotides matching TRBD1. CDR1 LGHNT and CDR2 FRNRAP come from the germline V gene. V was clipped by 5 bases and J by 7 bases; unmatched bases: 6. The CDR3 covers 13 residues. The CDR3 is CASGTQGAGGYTF. In nucleotides, the CDR3 is TGTGCTAGTGGTACCCAGGGGGCAGGTGGCTACACCTTC. Full variable domain (missing parts from reference TRBV12-5 and TRBJ1-2): DARVTQTPRHKVTEMGQEVTMRCQPILGHNTVFWYRQTMMQGLELLAYFRNRAPLDDSGMPKDRFSAEMPDATLATLKIQPSEPRDSAVYFCASGTQGAGGYTFGSGTRLTVV.

This clone was observed once. The V and J genes are TRBV6-5 and TRBJ1-5; TRBD1 aligns across 10 bases. The CDR3 loop spans 14 amino acids. CDR1 is MNHEY, CDR2 SVGAGI, per germline. V lost 6 bases to trimming and J lost 7 bases; unmatched junction nucleotides: 6. This CDR3 reads CASRAGTGEQPQHF. CDR3 in DNA: TGTGCCAGCAGGGCCGGGACAGGGGAGCAGCCCCAGCATTTT.

The CDR3 loop is CASSYSPGDEKLFF. DNA for the CDR3: TGTGCCAGCAGTTACAGTCCGGGGGATGAAAAACTGTTTTTT. The chain links TRBV6-5 to TRBJ1-4, with D possibly TRBD1 on 5 matching bases. Germline V CDR1 and CDR2: MNHEY, SVGAGI. V lost 2 bases, J lost 6 bases, and 10 bases lay in between. This CDR3 spans 14 amino acids.

The chain links TRBV14 to TRBJ2-5; 8 bases fit TRBD2. The germline V gene encodes CDR1 SGHDN and CDR2 FVKESK. The V gene end was trimmed by 1 base and the J gene end by 2 bases; junction bases not matched to a gene: 9. The CDR3 length is 17 residues. DNA of the CDR3: TGTGCCAGCAGCCAAGGCCCGAGGAGCGGGGGACAAGAGACCCAGTACTTC. Amino acid sequence: CASSQGPRSGGQETQYF.

This sequence joins TRBV7-2 and TRBJ2-4; the match to TRBD2 covers 8 bases. Germline V gene lookup returns CDR1 SGHTA and CDR2 FQGNSA. CDR3 length: 17 residues. The ends lost 5 bases at V and 5 bases at J; junction bases unmatched: 14. The CDR3 DNA sequence: TGTGCCAGCAGCGATCCCCGCTATGTGCGGGGGGAAAACATTCAGTACTTC. Translating it yields CASSDPRYVRGENIQYF.

The rearrangement uses TRBV3-1 (or the pseudogene TRBV3-2) and TRBJ1-1; 8 bases match TRBD1. With 5 bases clipped from V and 5 bases from J, the junction kept 10 bases outside the gene matches. The CDR3 loop spans 15 amino acids. Germline-derived CDR1 and CDR2 are LGHDT and YNNKEL (reference sequence). CDR3 in amino acids: CASSARGLGGTEAFF. The CDR3 nucleotides are TGTGCCAGCAGCGCCAGGGGGCTTGGGGGAACTGAAGCTTTCTTT.

V usage is TRBV5-4 and J usage is TRBJ2-5; 8 bases agree with TRBD2. Germline CDR1 is SGHNT and CDR2 is YYREEE (reference sequence). CDR3 size: 12 residues. The V gene end was trimmed by 9 bases and the J gene end by 4 bases; junction bases not matched to a gene: 5. CDR3 nucleotide sequence: TGTGCCACCGGTCGGGGGGGAGAGACCCAGTACTTC. The encoded protein is CATGRGGETQYF.

The V call is TRBV7-8, the J call TRBJ2-1; TRBD1 matches at 11 bases. Germline CDR1 and CDR2: SGHVS and FQNEAQ. V shed 5 bases and J 9 bases; nucleotides not matched to a gene: 9. CDR3 length: 15 amino acids. CDR3 residues: CASSPTGTGGSEQFF. DNA for the CDR3: TGTGCCAGCAGCCCTACCGGGACAGGGGGATCTGAGCAGTTCTTC.

The chain recombines TRBV3-1 (or the pseudogene TRBV3-2) with TRBJ2-1; 7 bases fit TRBD2. The CDR3 extends over 15 amino acids. Germline V lookup: CDR1 LGHDT, CDR2 YNNKEL (reference sequence). V dropped 1 base and J dropped 3; count of bases not matched to a gene: 3. The CDR3 region has the DNA TGTGCCAGCAGCCAAGTTCGGGACTACTACAATGAGCAGTTCTTC. Translation gives CASSQVRDYYNEQFF.

The rearrangement uses TRBV27 and TRBJ2-7, with a possible D match to TRBD1 (6 bases). CDR3 length: 14 residues. Trimming stripped 2 bases from V and 1 base from J, with 9 bases between. Germline loops: CDR1 MNHEY, CDR2 SMNVEV (reference sequence). The DNA for the CDR3 is TGTGCCAGCAGTTTACAGGGGATTTCCTACGAGCAGTACTTC. Protein: CASSLQGISYEQYF.

The chain recombines TRBV2 with TRBJ1-2; D remains ambiguous. CDR1 and CDR2 (germline): SNHLY, FYNNEI. V was clipped by 6 bases and J by 3 bases, with 5 bases between them. The CDR3 covers 11 residues. The CDR3 DNA sequence: TGTGCCAGCAGAGCTGACTATGGCTACACCTTC. Translating gives CASRADYGYTF.

The chain uses TRBV15 and TRBJ1-2, with D maybe TRBD1 (5 bases). Germline values: CDR1 LNHNV, CDR2 YYDKDF (reference sequence). The CDR3 spans 13 residues. V gave up 8 bases and J gave up 0 bases, with 10 bases separating them. The CDR3 spells CATSPGANYGYTF. The CDR3 nucleotides are TGTGCCACCTCCCCGGGGGCTAACTATGGCTACACCTTC.

V gene TRBV29-1 combines with J gene TRBJ2-3; a weak D match, TRBD1 (5 bases). The CDR3 is 14 amino acids. The ends were cut back, 0 bases at V and 4 bases at J, with 11 bases in the middle. Germline values: CDR1 SQVTM, CDR2 ANQGSEA. The CDR3 DNA sequence: TGCAGCGTTGAAGATGGCGACAGATCAGATACGCAGTATTTT. Encoded protein: CSVEDGDRSDTQYF.